The TCR beta chain under discussion was sequenced for a study of T cells after yellow fever vaccination. About the study: Low-cell-number fractions underwent preparation using SMART-Seq v4 Ultra Low Input.

Notes on the study in general: Most primary-vaccination clones recurred post-booster (nearly 98% CD4, around 86% CD8). Overlap between CD4 and CD8 compartments was detected for a small share of clonotypes.

Template switching with 5'RACE generated the TCR cDNA and added a universal primer site and UMIs. Each CDR3 protein gets one entry after TCRdb re-called the 5' RACE reads with MiXCR. This sample carries more than 300,000 distinct CDR3 sequences, roughly 10% of them seen once, and the ten largest clones take 2.5% to 4%. From germline, CDR1 is SGHRS and CDR2 YFSETQ. The CDR3 is 16 amino acids. V was cut by 0 bases and J by 2 bases, with 13 bases left in between. This clonotype turned up a few times. Its antigen is currently unknown. V is TRBV5-1 and J is TRBJ2-3; D is uncertain. Here the sequenced sample was CD4+ T cells sorted from PBMCs, taken 45 days after the yellow fever booster vaccination. The TCR sequence derives from a man between 18 and 29 years old who received the YFV17D yellow fever vaccine. This CDR3 reads CASSLGAGPDTDTQYF. The CDR3 bases are TGCGCCAGCAGCTTGGGTGCAGGCCCGGACACAGATACGCAGTATTTT. Full variable domain (remainder filled in from reference TRBV5-1 and TRBJ2-3): KAGVTQTPRYLIKTRGQQVTLSCSPISGHRSVSWYQQTPGQGLQFLFEYFSETQRNKGNFPGRFSGRQFSNSRSEMNVSTLELGDSALYLCASSLGAGPDTDTQYFGPGTRLTVL.